This T cell receptor (beta chain) was obtained from a study of T cell changes during pregnancy in multiple sclerosis (dated by TCRdb to between 2018 and 2021). Concerning the study at large: The study examined how the T cell repertoire changed over the course of pregnancy in women with multiple sclerosis.

Comments on this clone: Which antigen it targets is not known. Base qualities are not provided; no much larger clone lies one nucleotide away.

The library was produced with the immunoSEQ multiplex PCR assay. Held by TCRdb, this immuneACCESS table contains in-frame sequences only and omits some clones. Under half of the omission traces to an unresolved V gene where checked; the cause of the rest is unknown. The sample yields approximately 100,000 clones; roughly nine tenths were counted once. The ten largest account for approximately 1.5% of the sample. Here the sequenced sample was peripheral blood, taken before pregnancy. The clonotype was recovered from a female donor with multiple sclerosis, enrolled in a pregnancy study.

The CDR3 region has the sequence CASSRMTSGGAYEQYF. The sequenced DNA is TGTGCCAGCAGCCGAATGACTAGCGGGGGAGCCTACGAGCAGTACTTC. Rearrangement joined TRBV27 to TRBJ2-7; 12 bases in between match TRBD2. The CDR3 sequence holds 16 residues, the cysteine and phenylalanine included. The CDR3 DNA has 48 bases and is translated from base 1. The junction shows trimming of 6 bases on V and 2 bases on J, and the gene matches do not reach 8 bases of it. The germline V gene (reference sequence) yields MNHEY for CDR1 and SMNVEV for CDR2.